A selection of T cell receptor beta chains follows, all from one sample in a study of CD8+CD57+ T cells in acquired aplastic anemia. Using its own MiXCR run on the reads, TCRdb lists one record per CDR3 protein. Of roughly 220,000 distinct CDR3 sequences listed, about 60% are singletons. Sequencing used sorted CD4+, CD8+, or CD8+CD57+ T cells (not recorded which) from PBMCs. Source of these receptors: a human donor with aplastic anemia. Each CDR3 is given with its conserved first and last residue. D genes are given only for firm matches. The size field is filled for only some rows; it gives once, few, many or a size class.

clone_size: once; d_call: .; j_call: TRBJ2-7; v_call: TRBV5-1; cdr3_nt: TGCGCCAGCAGCTTACCAGGGAAAAGCTACGAGCAGTACTTC; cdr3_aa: CASSLPGKSYEQYF
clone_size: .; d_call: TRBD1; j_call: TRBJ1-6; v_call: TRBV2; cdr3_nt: TGTGCCAGCAGCAAGGGACAGCCGAACTCACCCCTCCACTTT; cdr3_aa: CASSKGQPNSPLHF
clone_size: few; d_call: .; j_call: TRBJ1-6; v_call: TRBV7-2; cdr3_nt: TGTGCCAGCAGCTTAAGGCAGGATAATTCACCCCTCCACTTT; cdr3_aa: CASSLRQDNSPLHF
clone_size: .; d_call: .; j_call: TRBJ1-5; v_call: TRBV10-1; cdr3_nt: TGCGCCAGCAGTGCGGAGTATCAGCCCCAGCATTTT; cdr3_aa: CASSAEYQPQHF
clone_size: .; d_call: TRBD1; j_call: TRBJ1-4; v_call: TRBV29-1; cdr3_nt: TGCAGCGTGAAATACGGGACAGATTGGGATGAAAAACTGTTTTTT; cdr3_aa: CSVKYGTDWDEKLFF
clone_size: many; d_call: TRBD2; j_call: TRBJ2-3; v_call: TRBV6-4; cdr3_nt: TGTGCCAGCAGTGACTCGGCTAGCGGGGGGGCGGATACGCAGTATTTT; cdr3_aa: CASSDSASGGADTQYF
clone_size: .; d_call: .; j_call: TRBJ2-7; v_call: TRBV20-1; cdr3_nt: TGCAGTGCTAGCCCTTCTGAACCCGGGACATCCTACGAGCAGTACTTC; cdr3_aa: CSASPSEPGTSYEQYF
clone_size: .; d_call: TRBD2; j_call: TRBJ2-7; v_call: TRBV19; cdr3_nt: TGTGCCAGTAGTCTCTCTAGCGGGTTTAACGAGCAGTACTTC; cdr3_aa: CASSLSSGFNEQYF
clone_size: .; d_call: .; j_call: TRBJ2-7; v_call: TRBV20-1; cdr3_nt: TGCAGTGTAGGAGGGGGGAAATACGAGCAGTACTTC; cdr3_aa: CSVGGGKYEQYF
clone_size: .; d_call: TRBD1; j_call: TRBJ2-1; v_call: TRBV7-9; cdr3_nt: TGTGCCAGCAGCCCAAGCAGGGGGCCTTACAATGAGCAGTTCTTC; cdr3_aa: CASSPSRGPYNEQFF
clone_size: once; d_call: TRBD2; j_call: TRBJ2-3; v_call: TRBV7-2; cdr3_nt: TGTGCCAGCAGCTTAGCGCCCCCTGGGGGGGGAGCCGCTGATACGCAGTATTTT; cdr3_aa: CASSLAPPGGGAADTQYF
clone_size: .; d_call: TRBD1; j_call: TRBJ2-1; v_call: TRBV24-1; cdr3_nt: TGTGCCACCAGTGATTCCACCGGGACAGGGACCTACAATGAGCAGTTCTTC; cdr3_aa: CATSDSTGTGTYNEQFF
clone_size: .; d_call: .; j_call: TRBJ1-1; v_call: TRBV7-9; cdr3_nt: TGTGCCAGCAGCCTCAGCGCACTCAACACTGAAGCTTTCTTT; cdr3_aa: CASSLSALNTEAFF
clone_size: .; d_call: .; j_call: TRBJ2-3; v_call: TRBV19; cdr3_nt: TGTGCCAGTAAGGGGCGGGGATACACAGATACGCAGTATTTT; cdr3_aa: CASKGRGYTDTQYF
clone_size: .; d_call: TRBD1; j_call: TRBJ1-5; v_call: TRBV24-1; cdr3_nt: TGTGCCACCGGAGATGGGACAGATTATAGCAATCAGCCCCAGCATTTT; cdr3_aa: CATGDGTDYSNQPQHF
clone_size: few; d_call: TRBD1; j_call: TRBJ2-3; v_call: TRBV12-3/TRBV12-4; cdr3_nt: TGTGCCAGCAGCAGATCAGCAGGGGGCGCGCGCACAGATACGCAGTATTTT; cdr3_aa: CASSRSAGGARTDTQYF
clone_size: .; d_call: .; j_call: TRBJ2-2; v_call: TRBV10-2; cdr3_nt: TGCGCCAGTCGGAGCGGGAACACCGGGGAGCTGTTTTTT; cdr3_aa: CASRSGNTGELFF
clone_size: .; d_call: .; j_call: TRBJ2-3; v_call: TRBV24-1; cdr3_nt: TGTGCCACCAGTGGTGGGATTAGCACAGATACGCAGTATTTT; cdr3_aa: CATSGGISTDTQYF
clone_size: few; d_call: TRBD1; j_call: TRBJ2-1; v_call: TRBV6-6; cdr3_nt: TGTGCCAGCATCCCGAGGGACAGGGGTTACAATGAGCAGTTCTTC; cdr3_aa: CASIPRDRGYNEQFF
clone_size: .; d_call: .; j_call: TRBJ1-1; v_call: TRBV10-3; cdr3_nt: TGTGCCATCAGCAGGGGTATGAACACTGAAGCTTTCTTT; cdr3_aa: CAISRGMNTEAFF
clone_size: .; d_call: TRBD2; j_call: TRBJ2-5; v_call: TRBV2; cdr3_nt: TGTGCCAGCAGACCAGGACTAGCCGCTGTGACCCAGTACTTC; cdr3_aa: CASRPGLAAVTQYF
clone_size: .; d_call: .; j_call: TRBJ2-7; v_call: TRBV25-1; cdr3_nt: TGTGCCAGCAGTGGACGTTTGCTCGAGCAGTACTTC; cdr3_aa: CASSGRLLEQYF
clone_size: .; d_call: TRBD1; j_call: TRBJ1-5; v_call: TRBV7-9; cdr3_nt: TGTGCCAGCAGCGCCCTCACAGGGGATGGCAATCAGCCCCAGCATTTT; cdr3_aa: CASSALTGDGNQPQHF
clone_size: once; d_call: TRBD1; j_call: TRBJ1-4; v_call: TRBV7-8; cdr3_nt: TGTGCCAGCAGCTTAGCAGGACAGGGAGGCGAAAAACTGTTTTTT; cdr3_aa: CASSLAGQGGEKLFF
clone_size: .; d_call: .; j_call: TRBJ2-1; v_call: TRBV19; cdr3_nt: TGTGCCAGTAGTCCGGGGCTGTGGAATGAGCAGTTCTTC; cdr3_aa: CASSPGLWNEQFF
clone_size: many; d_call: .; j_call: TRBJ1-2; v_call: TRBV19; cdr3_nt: TGTGCCAGCGGATATAACTATGGCTACACCTTC; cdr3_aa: CASGYNYGYTF
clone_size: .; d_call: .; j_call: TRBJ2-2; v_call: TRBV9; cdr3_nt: TGTGCCAGCACAAGTGGGGGCACCGGGGAGCTGTTTTTT; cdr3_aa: CASTSGGTGELFF
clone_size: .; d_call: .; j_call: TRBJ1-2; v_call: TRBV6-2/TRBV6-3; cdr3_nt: TGTGCCAGCGGAAGGAGGGGGGACGGCTACACCTTC; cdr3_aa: CASGRRGDGYTF
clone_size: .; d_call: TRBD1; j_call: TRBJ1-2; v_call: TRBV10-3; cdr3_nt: TGTGCCATCACCCCCTTGGACAGGGACTATGGCTACACCTTC; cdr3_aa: CAITPLDRDYGYTF
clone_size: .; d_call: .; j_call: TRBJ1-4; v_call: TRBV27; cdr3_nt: TGTGCCAGCAGTTGGGGGGGGGAAAAACTGTTTTTT; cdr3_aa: CASSWGGEKLFF
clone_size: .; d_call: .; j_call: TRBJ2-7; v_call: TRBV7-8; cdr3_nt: TGTGCCAGCAGGTTAGCCTACGAGCAGTACTTC; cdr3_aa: CASRLAYEQYF
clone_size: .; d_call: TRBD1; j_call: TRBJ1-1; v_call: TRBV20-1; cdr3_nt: TGCAGTGCTGTGGATTGGACAGGCGAAGCTTTCTTT; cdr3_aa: CSAVDWTGEAFF
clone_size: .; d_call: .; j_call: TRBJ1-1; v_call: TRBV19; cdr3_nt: TGTGCCAGTAGTATGGGTACAGGGCTCACTGAAGCTTTCTTT; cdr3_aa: CASSMGTGLTEAFF
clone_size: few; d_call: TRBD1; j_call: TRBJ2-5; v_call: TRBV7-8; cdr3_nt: TGTGCCAGCAGGCGACAGGGCAAACAAGAGACCCAGTACTTC; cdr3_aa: CASRRQGKQETQYF
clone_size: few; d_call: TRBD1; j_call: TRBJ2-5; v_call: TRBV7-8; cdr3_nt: TGTGCCAGCAGGGACAGGTATCAAGAGACCCAGTACTTC; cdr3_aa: CASRDRYQETQYF
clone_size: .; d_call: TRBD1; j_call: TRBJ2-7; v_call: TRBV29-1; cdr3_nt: TGCAGCGTTGAAGATCTACTATATCAGGGGGAGCTTTCCTACGAGCAGTACTTC; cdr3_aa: CSVEDLLYQGELSYEQYF
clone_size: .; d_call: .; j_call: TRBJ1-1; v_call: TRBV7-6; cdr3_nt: TGTGCCAGCAGCCCTCTCACTGAAGCTTTCTTT; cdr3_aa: CASSPLTEAFF
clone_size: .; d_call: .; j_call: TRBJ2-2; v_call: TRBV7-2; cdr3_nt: TGTGCCAGCAGCCTTGGTGGGGTCTGGGGCGGGGAGCTGTTTTTT; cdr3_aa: CASSLGGVWGGELFF
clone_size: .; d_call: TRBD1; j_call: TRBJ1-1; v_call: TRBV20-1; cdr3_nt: TGCAGTGCTAGAGACGGGACAGGGAACGCGAACACTGAAGCTTTCTTT; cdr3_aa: CSARDGTGNANTEAFF
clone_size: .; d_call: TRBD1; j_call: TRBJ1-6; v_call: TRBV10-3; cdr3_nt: TGTGCCATCAGTGACCCCAGGGGGAACAATTCACCCCTCCACTTT; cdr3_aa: CAISDPRGNNSPLHF
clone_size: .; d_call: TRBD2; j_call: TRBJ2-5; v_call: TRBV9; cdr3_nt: TGTGCCAGCAGCGTGACTAGCGGGGACCAAGAGACCCAGTACTTC; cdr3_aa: CASSVTSGDQETQYF
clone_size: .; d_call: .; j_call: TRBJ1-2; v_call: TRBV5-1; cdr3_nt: TGCGCCAGCAGCTTGGGCAGTTCCTATGGCTACACCTTC; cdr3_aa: CASSLGSSYGYTF
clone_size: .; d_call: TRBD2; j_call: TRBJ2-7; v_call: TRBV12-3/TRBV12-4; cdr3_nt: TGTGCCAGCAGTTCGACTAGCGGGGGGGGGTACTTC; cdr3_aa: CASSSTSGGGYF
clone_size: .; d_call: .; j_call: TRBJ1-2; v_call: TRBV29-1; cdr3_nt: TGCAGCGTTGTCAGAGGGGACGATGGCTACACCTTC; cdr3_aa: CSVVRGDDGYTF
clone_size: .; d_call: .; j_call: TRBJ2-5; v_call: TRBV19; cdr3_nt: TGTGCCAGTAGTATTTTCCGGGGAGTCCAAGAGACCCAGTACTTC; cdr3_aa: CASSIFRGVQETQYF
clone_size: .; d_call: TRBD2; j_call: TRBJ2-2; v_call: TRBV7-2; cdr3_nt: TGTGCCAGCAGCAAGAGGGGGGGCGGGGGGCAGAACACCGGGGAGCTGTTTTTT; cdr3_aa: CASSKRGGGGQNTGELFF
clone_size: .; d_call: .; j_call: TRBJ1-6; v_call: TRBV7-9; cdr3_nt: TGTGCCAGCATCCGGGAGCTGTCCTATAATTCACCCCTCCACTTT; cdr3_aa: CASIRELSYNSPLHF
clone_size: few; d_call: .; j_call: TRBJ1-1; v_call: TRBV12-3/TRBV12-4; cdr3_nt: TGTGCCAGCAGTTTGGTAAGAACTGAAGCTTTCTTT; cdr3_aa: CASSLVRTEAFF
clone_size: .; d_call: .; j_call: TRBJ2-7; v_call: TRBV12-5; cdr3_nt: TGTGCTAGTGGTACCGACAAGTCCTACGAGCAGTACTTC; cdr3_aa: CASGTDKSYEQYF
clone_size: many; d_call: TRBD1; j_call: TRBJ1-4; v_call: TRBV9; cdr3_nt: TGTGCCAGCAGCGTCGGGACAGTAACTAATGAAAAACTGTTTTTT; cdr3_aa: CASSVGTVTNEKLFF
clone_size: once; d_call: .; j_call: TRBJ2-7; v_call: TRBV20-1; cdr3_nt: TGCAGTGCAACTCGGGACGGAAACTACGAGCAGTACTTC; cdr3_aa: CSATRDGNYEQYF
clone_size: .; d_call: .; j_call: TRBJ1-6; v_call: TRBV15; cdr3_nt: TGTGCCACCAGCAGGAGGCCCGGGTTGGATTCACCCCTCCACTTT; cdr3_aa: CATSRRPGLDSPLHF
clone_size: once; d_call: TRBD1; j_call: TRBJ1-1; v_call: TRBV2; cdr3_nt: TGTGCCAGCAGGGGACAGGGGGCTCTGGTTGTCACTGAAGCTTTCTTT; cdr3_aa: CASRGQGALVVTEAFF